The 27 T cell receptor beta chains below all came from one sample that was sequenced in a study of cytomegalovirus exposure and HLA in healthy donors. PCR primers comprised 60 Vbeta and 13 Jbeta primers. Profiled with immunoSEQ multiplex PCR; TCRdb holds only in-frame clones, not every one. Of 150,000 to 200,000 clones listed, around 77% are singletons. Sequencing was done on a sample of PBMCs. Receptor source: a man younger than 45 in good health and CMV-seronegative.

This chain joins TRBV6-5 and TRBJ2-1; 13 bases align to TRBD2. The junction had 6 bases not matched to a gene; V was cut back by 5 bases and J by 8 bases. This CDR3 contains 15 residues. Germline V gives CDR1 MNHEY, CDR2 SVGAGI. The CDR3 region is CASSPGLAGVYEQFF. CDR3 bases: TGTGCCAGCAGTCCCGGACTAGCGGGAGTATATGAGCAGTTCTTC.

This clone was counted a few times. The rearrangement joins TRBV28 to TRBJ1-1; 10 bases are a match to TRBD1. There are 16 residues in the CDR3. CDR1 is MDHEN, CDR2 SYDVKM, per germline. V gave up 5 bases and J gave up 4 bases; unmatched junction bases: 10. DNA of the CDR3: TGTGCCAGCAGTGTCAGATTGGGACAGGGGAGCACTGAAGCTTTCTTT. This gives the protein CASSVRLGQGSTEAFF.

This rearrangement joins TRBV13 to TRBJ1-1, with 7 bases fitting TRBD1. Germline V lookup: CDR1 PRHDT, CDR2 FYEKMQ (reference sequence). CDR3 size: 13 residues. V lost 6 bases and J lost 4; bases outside the gene matches: 5. CDR3 DNA sequence: TGTGCCAGCAGTACACAGGGGACCACTGAAGCTTTCTTT. Translating it yields CASSTQGTTEAFF.

This clone has a handful of counts. The V and J genes are TRBV28 and TRBJ1-5; tentatively, D is TRBD1 (6 bases). V was trimmed by 2 bases and J by 6 bases, leaving 11 bases between them. CDR1 MDHEN and CDR2 SYDVKM come from the germline V gene. CDR3 size: 14 residues. The CDR3 spells CASSLRGGGQPQHF. The CDR3 DNA reads as TGTGCCAGCAGTTTAAGGGGAGGGGGTCAGCCCCAGCATTTT.

The V call is TRBV10-3, the J call TRBJ2-3; no clear D. From germline, CDR1 is ENHRY and CDR2 SYGVKD. Trimming took 0 bases from V and 0 from J, leaving 7 bases between them. This CDR3 has 15 residues. CDR3 DNA sequence: TGTGCCATCAGTGAGTCGGAGTCTAGCACAGATACGCAGTATTTT. This sequence encodes CAISESESSTDTQYF.

The chain employs TRBV7-2 and TRBJ2-3, with 7 bases matching TRBD2. The CDR3 loop spans 15 amino acids. Trimming removed 5 bases from V and 4 bases from J; junction bases left unmatched: 9. Germline values: CDR1 SGHTA, CDR2 FQGNSA. CDR3 sequence: CASSRQRAGADTQYF. CDR3 in DNA: TGTGCCAGCAGCCGCCAGCGGGCGGGGGCAGATACGCAGTATTTT.

The chain combines TRBV9 with TRBJ2-2; a possible D gene is TRBD1 (5 bases). V was clipped by 3 bases and J by 8 bases, with 17 bases between them. The CDR3 runs to 15 residues. Germline-derived CDR1 and CDR2 are SGDLS and YYNGEE. In DNA form, the CDR3 reads TGTGCCAGCAGCGGCCAACAGGTGGGCCCGGGGGAGCTGTTTTTT. This codes for CASSGQQVGPGELFF. The variable domain in full, completed from reference TRBV9 and TRBJ2-2, reads DSGVTQTPKHLITATGQRVTLRCSPRSGDLSVYWYQQSLDQGLQFLIQYYNGEERAKGNILERFSAQQFPDLHSELNLSSLELGDSALYFCASSGQQVGPGELFFGEGSRLTVL.

The chain recombines TRBV5-5 with TRBJ2-2; maybe TRBD2 (6 bases). The CDR3 loop spans 15 amino acids. Deletions cut 0 bases from V and 5 bases from J, with 11 bases between. The germline CDR1 and CDR2 sequences are SGHKS and YYEKEE (reference sequence). In DNA, the CDR3 is TGTGCCAGCAGCTTGGTTCTAGCGTGGACCGGGGAGCTGTTTTTT. Encoded protein: CASSLVLAWTGELFF.

This clone was seen once. A read error may produce the germline difference seen at one junction end. The V call is TRBV7-9, the J call TRBJ2-7, with 9 positions matching TRBD1. Germline CDR1 reads SEHNR; CDR2 reads FQNEAQ (reference sequence). CDR3 length: 13 amino acids. The CDR3 bases are TGTGCCAGCGCGACAGGGGGTCGCTACGGGCAGTACTTC. Translating gives CASATGGRYGQYF.

The V gene is TRBV9, the J gene TRBJ2-1; D unresolved. Per the germline V gene, CDR1 is SGDLS and CDR2 is YYNGEE. V was trimmed by 0 bases and J by 5 bases, leaving 9 bases between them. The CDR3 covers 14 residues. This CDR3 reads CASSVGVPDNEQFF. CDR3 DNA: TGTGCCAGCAGCGTAGGCGTTCCGGACAATGAGCAGTTCTTC.

The rearrangement uses TRBV7-9 and TRBJ2-3, with TRBD2 identical over 14 bases. V lost 5 bases and J lost 3; bases outside the gene matches: 7. This CDR3 contains 17 residues. The V gene's germline CDR1 is SEHNR and CDR2 FQNEAQ (reference sequence). For the CDR3, the DNA is TGTGCCAGCAGCCTTAAGACTAGCGGGAGGGTAACAGATACGCAGTATTTT. Translated: CASSLKTSGRVTDTQYF.

This clone was found a few times. This chain connects TRBV9 to TRBJ2-2; D is ambiguous. The V and J ends lost 4 bases and 6 bases respectively, with 13 bases between them. This CDR3 region has 14 residues. CDR1 and CDR2 (germline): SGDLS, YYNGEE. CDR3 sequence reads: CASSRLSTAGELFF. The CDR3, as DNA: TGTGCCAGCAGCCGACTTTCGACTGCCGGGGAGCTGTTTTTT.

The chain is built from TRBV4-1 and TRBJ2-3; TRBD1 might be the D (9 bases). In germline, CDR1 is MGHRA, CDR2 YSYEKL. With 10 bases removed from V and 3 bases from J, the gap between germline ends came to 29 bases. This CDR3 has 18 amino acids. The CDR3 reads CATTLTGGTGGPTDTQYF. In DNA, the CDR3 is TGCGCCACAACTTTAACAGGGGGCACGGGAGGGCCAACAGATACGCAGTATTTT.

The CDR3 nucleotides read TGCGCCAGCAGCTTGGCCTTGACTAGCGGGAGCTACGAGCAGTACTTC. This gives the protein CASSLALTSGSYEQYF. V and J are TRBV5-1 and TRBJ2-7; 12 bases align to TRBD2. Trimming took 0 bases from V and 3 from J; bases not matched to a gene: 4. Germline CDR1 and CDR2: SGHRS and YFSETQ. The CDR3 loop spans 16 amino acids. Using reference TRBV5-1 and TRBJ2-7 for the parts outside the CDR3, the full variable domain is KAGVTQTPRYLIKTRGQQVTLSCSPISGHRSVSWYQQTPGQGLQFLFEYFSETQRNKGNFPGRFSGRQFSNSRSEMNVSTLELGDSALYLCASSLALTSGSYEQYFGPGTRLTVT.

This clone came up once. The chain is built from TRBV28 and TRBJ1-1; 8 nucleotides line up with TRBD1. The CDR3 runs to 13 residues. CDR1 and CDR2 (germline): MDHEN, SYDVKM. Trimming cost V 8 bases and J 3 bases; bases outside gene matches: 5. The CDR3 DNA reads TGTGCCAGCCTCGGACAGGGTGACACTGAAGCTTTCTTT. Amino acid sequence: CASLGQGDTEAFF. The full variable domain, with the rest looked up from reference TRBV28 and TRBJ1-1, is DVKVTQSSRYLVKRTGEKVFLECVQDMDHENMFWYRQDPGLGLRLIYFSYDVKMKEKGDIPEGYSVSREKKERFSLILESASTNQTSMYLCASLGQGDTEAFFGQGTRLTVV.

The V call is TRBV5-4, the J call TRBJ2-3; D is undetermined. CDR1 and CDR2 (germline): SGHNT, YYREEE (reference sequence). Trimming left V 6 bases short and J 2 bases short, with 13 bases between. This CDR3 contains 14 residues. CDR3 coding DNA: TGTGCCAGCAATGAGAAGAGCCTCACAGATACGCAGTATTTT. This encodes CASNEKSLTDTQYF. The complete variable domain, with remaining parts taken from reference TRBV5-4 and TRBJ2-3, reads ETGVTQSPTHLIKTRGQQVTLRCSSQSGHNTVSWYQQALGQGPQFIFQYYREEENGRGNFPPRFSGLQFPNYSSELNVNALELDDSALYLCASNEKSLTDTQYFGPGTRLTVL.

V usage is TRBV11-2 and J usage is TRBJ2-5; 7 nucleotides line up with TRBD2. CDR1 SGHAT and CDR2 FQNNGV come from the germline V gene. V shed 3 bases, J shed 2 bases, and the junction held 15 bases outside the gene matches. The CDR3 sequence is 18 residues long. The CDR3 protein is CASSLGIITGGGQETQYF. The CDR3 bases are TGTGCCAGCAGCTTGGGGATAATAACGGGAGGAGGGCAAGAGACCCAGTACTTC.

For this clone: In the same sample, other DNA sequences code for this CDR3. The chain has TRBV5-1 and TRBJ2-3; 9 positions match TRBD2. Germline assignment: CDR1 SGHRS and CDR2 YFSETQ. The CDR3 length is 17 residues. With 0 bases clipped from V and 4 bases from J, the junction kept 9 bases outside the gene matches. Here the CDR3 reads CASSLASGAGGADTQYF. The CDR3, as DNA: TGCGCCAGCAGCTTGGCCTCTGGGGCGGGAGGGGCAGATACGCAGTATTTT.

V and J are TRBV5-1 and TRBJ2-1; D is possibly TRBD2 (5 bases). Germline-derived CDR1 and CDR2 are SGHRS and YFSETQ. Trimming removed 5 bases from V and 2 bases from J, with 14 bases in between. This CDR3 is 15 amino acids long. CDR3 coding DNA: TGCGCCAGCAGGCGTACTAGTACGGCCTACAATGAGCAGTTCTTC. Its translation: CASRRTSTAYNEQFF.

The chain carries TRBV28 and TRBJ2-7, with 7 bases matching TRBD1. Per the germline V gene, CDR1 is MDHEN and CDR2 is SYDVKM. With V trimmed by 6 bases and J by 3 bases, 5 bases remained unmatched. The CDR3 spans 13 residues. The CDR3 here is CASSSGQNYEQYF. The CDR3 coding sequence is TGTGCCAGCAGCTCGGGACAGAACTACGAGCAGTACTTC.

The chain is built from TRBV6-1 and TRBJ1-2, with TRBD1 matching 7 bases. Per the germline V gene, CDR1 is MNHNS and CDR2 is SASEGT. V gave up 6 bases and J gave up 2 bases; unmatched junction bases: 9. The CDR3 spans 15 residues. The CDR3 loop reads CASRDRQGYNYGYTF. Written as DNA, the CDR3 is TGTGCCAGCAGAGACAGACAGGGTTACAACTATGGCTACACCTTC.

This clone was recorded a few times. The gene calls are TRBV19 and TRBJ1-5; 8 nucleotides align to TRBD1. J lost 0 bases, V lost 2 bases, and 9 bases had no gene match. CDR1 and CDR2 from the germline V gene are LNHDA and SQIVND (reference sequence). The CDR3 length is 18 residues. CDR3 amino acids: CASSIRTGKSYSNQPQHF. Here the CDR3 DNA reads TGTGCCAGTAGTATAAGGACAGGGAAAAGTTATAGCAATCAGCCCCAGCATTTT.

V and J are TRBV6-5 and TRBJ2-5; weak D call: TRBD1 (6 bases). Per the germline V gene, CDR1 is MNHEY and CDR2 is SVGAGI. The germline V and J ends were trimmed by 4 bases and 11 bases, with 17 bases remaining between them. CDR3 length: 13 amino acids. For the CDR3, the DNA is TGTGCCAGCAGTTTCCTGGGACAAAGGGAGCAGTACTTC. Its protein is CASSFLGQREQYF.

This rearrangement joins TRBV6-1 to TRBJ2-7, with D uncertain. With 2 bases removed from V and 2 bases from J, the gap between germline ends came to 7 bases. The CDR3 has 13 residues. The V gene's germline CDR1 is MNHNS and CDR2 SASEGT. CDR3 sequence: CASSERGPYEQYF. The CDR3 DNA follows: TGTGCCAGCAGTGAACGAGGCCCCTACGAGCAGTACTTC.

This chain uses TRBV10-1 with TRBJ2-4; 9 bases match TRBD2. Germline CDR1 and CDR2: WNHNN and SYGVQD (reference sequence). J was trimmed by 7 bases and V by 1 base; bases with no gene match: 5. The CDR3 extends over 15 amino acids. The chain's CDR3 is CASSEFSGRGNIQYF. CDR3 DNA sequence: TGCGCCAGCAGTGAGTTTAGCGGGAGAGGTAACATTCAGTACTTC.

This chain links TRBV7-9 with TRBJ2-1, with 7 bases identical to TRBD2. Germline V gene lookup returns CDR1 SEHNR and CDR2 FQNEAQ (reference sequence). The CDR3 spans 16 residues. J lost 4 bases, V lost 5 bases, and 11 bases had no gene match. CDR3 nucleotides: TGTGCCAGCAGCCCACGGGAAGCGCGGGAGTACAATGAGCAGTTCTTC. It yields the protein CASSPREAREYNEQFF.

The chain employs TRBV19 and TRBJ2-3, with D possibly matching TRBD1 (6 bases). V lost 7 bases and J lost 8, with 13 bases in between. The CDR3 totals 12 residues. CDR1 and CDR2 from the germline V gene are LNHDA and SQIVND (reference sequence). In nucleotides, the CDR3 is TGTGCCAGTAACACAGGGCCTGGTACGCAGTATTTT. Amino acids: CASNTGPGTQYF.